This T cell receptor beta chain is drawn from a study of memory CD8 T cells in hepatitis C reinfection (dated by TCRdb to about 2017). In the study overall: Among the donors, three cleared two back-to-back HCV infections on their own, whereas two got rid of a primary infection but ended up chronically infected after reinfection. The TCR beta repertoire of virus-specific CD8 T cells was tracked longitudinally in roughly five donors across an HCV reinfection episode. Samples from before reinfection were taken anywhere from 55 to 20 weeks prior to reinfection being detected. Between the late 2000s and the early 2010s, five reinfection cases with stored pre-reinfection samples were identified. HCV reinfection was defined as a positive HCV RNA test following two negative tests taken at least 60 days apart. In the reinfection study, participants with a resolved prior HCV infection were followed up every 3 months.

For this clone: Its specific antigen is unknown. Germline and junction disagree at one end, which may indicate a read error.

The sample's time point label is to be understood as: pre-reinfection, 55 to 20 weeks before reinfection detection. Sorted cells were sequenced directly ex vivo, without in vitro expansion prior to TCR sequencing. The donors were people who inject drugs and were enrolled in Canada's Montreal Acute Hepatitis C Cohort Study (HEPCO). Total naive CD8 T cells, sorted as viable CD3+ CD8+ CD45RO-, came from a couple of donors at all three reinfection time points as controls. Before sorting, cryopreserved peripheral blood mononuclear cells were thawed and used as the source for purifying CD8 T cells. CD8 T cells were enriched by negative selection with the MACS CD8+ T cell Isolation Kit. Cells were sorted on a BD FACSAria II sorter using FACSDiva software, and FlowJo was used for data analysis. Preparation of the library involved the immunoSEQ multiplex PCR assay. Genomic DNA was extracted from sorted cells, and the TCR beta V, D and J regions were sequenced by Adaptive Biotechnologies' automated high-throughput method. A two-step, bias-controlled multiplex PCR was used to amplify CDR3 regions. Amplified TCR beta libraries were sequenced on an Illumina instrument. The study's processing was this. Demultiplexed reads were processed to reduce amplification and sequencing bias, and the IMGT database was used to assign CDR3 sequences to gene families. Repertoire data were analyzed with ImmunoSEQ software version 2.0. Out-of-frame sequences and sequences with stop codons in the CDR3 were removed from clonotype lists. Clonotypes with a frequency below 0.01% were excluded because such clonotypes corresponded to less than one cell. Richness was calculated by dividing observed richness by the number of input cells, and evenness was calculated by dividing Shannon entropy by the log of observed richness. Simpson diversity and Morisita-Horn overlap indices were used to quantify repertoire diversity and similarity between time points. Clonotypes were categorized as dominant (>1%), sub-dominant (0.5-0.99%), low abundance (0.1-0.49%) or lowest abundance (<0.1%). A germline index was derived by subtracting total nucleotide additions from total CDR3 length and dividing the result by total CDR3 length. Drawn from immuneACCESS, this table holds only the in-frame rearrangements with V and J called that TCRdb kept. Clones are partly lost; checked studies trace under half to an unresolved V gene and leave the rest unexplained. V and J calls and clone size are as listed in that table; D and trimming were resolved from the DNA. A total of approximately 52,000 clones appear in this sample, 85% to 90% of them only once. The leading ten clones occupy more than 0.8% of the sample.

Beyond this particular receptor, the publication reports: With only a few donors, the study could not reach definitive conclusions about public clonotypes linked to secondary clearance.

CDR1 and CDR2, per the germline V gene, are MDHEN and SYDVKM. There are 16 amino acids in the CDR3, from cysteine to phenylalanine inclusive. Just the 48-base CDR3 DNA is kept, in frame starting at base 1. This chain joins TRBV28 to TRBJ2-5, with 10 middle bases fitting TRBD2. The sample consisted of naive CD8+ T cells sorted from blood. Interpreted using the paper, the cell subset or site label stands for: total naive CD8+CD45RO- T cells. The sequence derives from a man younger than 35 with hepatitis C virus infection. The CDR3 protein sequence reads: CASGLGLAGVVDTQYF. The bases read TGTGCCAGCGGTTTGGGGCTAGCGGGGGTGGTGGATACCCAGTACTTC.